Below, 10 T cell receptor beta chains from the same sample are listed, as sequenced in a study of regulatory T cells in long-lasting Graves disease (dated by TCRdb to about 2021). The library was made by multiplex PCR. The instrument given in TCRdb is Illumina HiSeq 4000. iRepertoire HTBI primers and Arm-PCR amplification of CDR3 regions were used to construct TCR beta libraries. TCRdb reprocessed the public reads (quality trimming at Q25 with fastp, clone calling with MiXCR) and kept in-frame beta chains. CDR3 protein duplicates are merged, each entry listing the most common genes and DNA. Recorded for this sample are 500,000 to 700,000 distinct CDR3 sequences; less than 20% of them occurred a single time. The ten largest account for around 19% of the sample. The time point label on this specimen signifies: newly diagnosed GD, antithyroid drugs for less than 3 months. For both TCR sequencing and RNA sequencing, RNA was extracted from PBMCs in TRIzol.

This sample was also put to use in a study of T cells in Graves' hyperthyroidism and ophthalmopathy.

Sequencing used peripheral blood mononuclear cells (PBMCs), obtained at new diagnosis, from a patient treated with antithyroid drugs. These receptor sequences come from a woman in her 30s with Graves disease. Donor details come from another sample of the same person, matched by shared clones.

This chain connects TRBV28 to TRBJ2-3; 12 bases are shared with TRBD1. Germline V gene sequence: CDR1 MDHEN, CDR2 SYDVKM. V was clipped by 5 bases and J by 4 bases; unmatched bases: 7. The CDR3 contains 16 residues. The DNA for the CDR3 is TGTGCCAGCAGTCCCCGGGGACAGGGGGCGGCAGATACGCAGTATTTT. It codes for CASSPRGQGAADTQYF.

This clonotype was recorded at least ten times. V gene TRBV7-9 combines with J gene TRBJ1-5; 8 positions match TRBD1. CDR1 is SEHNR and CDR2 is FQNEAQ in the germline V gene (reference sequence). The CDR3 is made up of 17 amino acids. V lost 1 base, J lost 3 bases, and 8 bases stayed unmatched. CDR3 DNA: TGTGCCAGCAGCTTAGGAATCGGGACAGGTGACAATCAGCCCCAGCATTTT. This codes for CASSLGIGTGDNQPQHF.

The chain is built from TRBV2 and TRBJ2-2; 10 nucleotides agree with TRBD1. Germline CDR1 is SNHLY and CDR2 is FYNNEI. This CDR3 region has 15 residues. V gave up 9 bases and J gave up 4 bases; unmatched junction bases: 8. The CDR3 DNA follows: TGTGCCAGGACAACCGGGACAGGGGCCACCGGGGAGCTGTTTTTT. Protein product: CARTTGTGATGELFF.

V is TRBV28 and J is TRBJ1-2; no firm D call. Germline V gene data show CDR1 as MDHEN and CDR2 as SYDVKM. The CDR3 extends over 13 amino acids. The V gene lost 6 bases and the J gene lost 4 bases, with 12 bases spanning the gap. CDR3: CASSPPVLYGYTF. CDR3 in DNA: TGTGCCAGCAGCCCCCCCGTCCTCTATGGCTACACCTTC.

This clonotype occurred many times. This chain links TRBV28 with TRBJ2-7; 8 bases match TRBD1. The ends lost 10 bases at V and 7 bases at J; junction bases unmatched: 6. Germline CDR1 is MDHEN and CDR2 is SYDVKM. This CDR3 is 11 amino acids long. CDR3 protein: CATQGVGEQYF. CDR3 DNA sequence: TGTGCCACACAGGGGGTTGGTGAGCAGTACTTC.

The table lists this clonotype with many counts. The chain recombines TRBV7-9 with TRBJ1-2, with 10 positions matching TRBD1. Unmatched junction bases numbered 7, after V lost 5 bases and J lost 1 base. CDR3 length: 16 residues. Germline CDR1 is SEHNR and CDR2 is FQNEAQ (reference sequence). The CDR3 coding sequence is TGTGCCAGCAGCACACGACAGGGGGCGGATAACTATGGCTACACCTTC. Protein product: CASSTRQGADNYGYTF.

About this clonotype: With only one base between it and a far larger clone, this is likely a read error. J is TRBJ2-7 and V is TRBV12-3 or TRBV12-4; possibly TRBD2 for D (6 bases). This CDR3 spans 14 amino acids. The CDR3 bases are TGTGCCGGCAGCTTACCCCCGGGGGTGAGAGAGCAGTACTTC. Its protein is CAGSLPPGVREQYF.

This clonotype came up a few times. The V and J genes are TRBV20-1 and TRBJ2-7; TRBD2 aligns across 7 bases. Germline V CDR1 and CDR2: DFQATT, SNEGSKA (reference sequence). V dropped 1 base and J dropped 5; count of bases not matched to a gene: 5. The CDR3 runs 13 residues. The CDR3 region has the DNA TGCAGTGCTAGAGGGGGAGGGCGCGACGAGCAGTACTTC. It specifies CSARGGGRDEQYF.

With respect to this clonotype: A far larger clone is just one base off, so this is likely a read error. This sequence joins TRBV7-2 and TRBJ2-1, with D unresolved. V lost 4 bases and J 10 bases, leaving 14 bases between the germline ends. The CDR3 contains 13 residues. Germline V lookup: CDR1 SGHTA, CDR2 FQGNSA. CDR3 sequence (DNA): TGTGCCAGCAGCTGGCCGGGCGTCGACGAGCAGTTCTTC. Protein sequence: CASSWPGVDEQFF.

A word on this clonotype: A much larger clone is a single base away; this may be a read error. The chain has TRBV28 and TRBJ2-1, with D unclear. V lost 3 bases and J 2 bases, leaving 8 bases between the germline ends. Germline V gives CDR1 MDHEN, CDR2 SYDVKM. This CDR3 is built from 14 residues. In DNA, the CDR3 is TGTGCCAGCAGTTTTAGTAACCCCTACAATGAGCAGTTCTTC. Translating gives CASSFSNPYNEQFF.